Presented here are 15 T cell receptor beta chains from one specimen sequenced in a study of cytomegalovirus exposure and HLA in healthy donors. Both 60 Vbeta primers and 13 Jbeta primers went into the PCR. TCRdb's table, derived via immunoSEQ multiplex PCR, lists solely in-frame clones and lacks some. Among about 67,000 clones listed, around 67% were seen once. The specimen was PBMCs. The receptors shown here come from a woman aged 25-40 years in good health and CMV-seronegative.

This clone was observed once. The chain employs TRBV4-1 and TRBJ1-4; 7 nucleotides align to TRBD1. Germline V gene sequence: CDR1 MGHRA, CDR2 YSYEKL. With V trimmed by 0 bases and J by 7 bases, 8 bases remained unmatched. The CDR3 is made up of 16 amino acids. The CDR3 loop is CASSQDLGRGAEKLFF. In DNA form, the CDR3 reads TGCGCCAGCAGCCAAGATCTGGGCAGGGGGGCTGAAAAACTGTTTTTT.

With respect to this clone: Other DNA sequences of this sample code for an identical CDR3. The chain carries TRBV4-2 and TRBJ1-6; D remains unclear. Germline V gene lookup returns CDR1 LGHNA and CDR2 YNFKEQ. The CDR3 runs 14 residues. The V end lost 4 bases, the J end lost 7 bases, and 11 bases lay between the germline ends. CDR3 DNA: TGTGCCAGCAGCCCACAGACGGGGAATTCACCCCTCCACTTT. This gives the protein CASSPQTGNSPLHF.

The chain carries TRBV19 and TRBJ2-6, with TRBD1 matching 8 bases. The CDR3 is 15 amino acids. Germline V gives CDR1 LNHDA, CDR2 SQIVND (reference sequence). J lost 2 bases, V lost 4 bases, and 1 base had no gene match. CDR3 sequence (DNA): TGTGCCAGTAGTAACAGGGGGACTGGGGCCAACGTCCTGACTTTC. Protein sequence: CASSNRGTGANVLTF. Looking up the rest from reference TRBV19 and TRBJ2-6 gives the full variable domain: DGGITQSPKYLFRKEGQNVTLSCEQNLNHDAMYWYRQDPGQGLRLIYYSQIVNDFQKGDIAEGYSVSREKKESFPLTVTSAQKNPTAFYLCASSNRGTGANVLTFGAGSRLTVL.

J is TRBJ2-2 and V is TRBV29-1; tentative D call: TRBD1 (6 bases). Between the trimmed V and J ends, which lost 7 bases and 5 bases, there was a span of 17 bases. The germline CDR1 and CDR2 sequences are SQVTM and ANQGSEA. The CDR3 contains 14 residues. CDR3 in amino acids: CSARGHRATGELFF. The CDR3 nucleotides are TGCAGCGCCCGGGGACATAGGGCTACCGGGGAGCTGTTTTTT.

The gene calls are TRBV18 and TRBJ1-2; possibly TRBD1 for D (5 bases). CDR3 length: 14 amino acids. Trimming stripped 3 bases from V and 4 bases from J, with 12 bases between. Germline CDR1 KGHSH, CDR2 LQKENI. CDR3 sequence reads: CASSPKQDSYGYTF. DNA of the CDR3: TGTGCCAGCTCACCTAAACAGGATAGCTATGGCTACACCTTC.

The CDR3 nucleotides read TGCGCCAGCAGCCAAGTTCCAGGGACAACGTTCGGGGATACGCAGTATTTT. This translates into CASSQVPGTTFGDTQYF. The rearrangement joins TRBV4-1 to TRBJ2-3, with TRBD1 as a possible D gene (6 bases). CDR1 and CDR2 from the germline V gene are MGHRA and YSYEKL. The CDR3 sequence is 17 residues long. V was cut by 1 base and J by 6 bases, with 20 bases left in between.

This sequence joins TRBV5-6 and TRBJ1-1, with D perhaps TRBD1 (6 bases). Per the germline V gene, CDR1 is SGHDT and CDR2 is YYEEEE. This CDR3 has 13 amino acids. Deletions cut 4 bases from V and 3 bases from J, with 10 bases between. For the CDR3, the DNA is TGTGCCAGCAGCCAGGACAGATACACTGAAGCTTTCTTT. Translating gives CASSQDRYTEAFF. Using reference TRBV5-6 and TRBJ1-1 for the parts outside the CDR3, the full variable domain is DAGVTQSPTHLIKTRGQQVTLRCSPKSGHDTVSWYQQALGQGPQFIFQYYEEEERQRGNFPDRFSGHQFPNYSSELNVNALLLGDSALYLCASSQDRYTEAFFGQGTRLTVV.

J is TRBJ2-1 and V is TRBV7-2; 14 positions match TRBD2. Looked up from germline, CDR1 is SGHTA and CDR2 is FQGNSA. This CDR3 contains 16 residues. With V trimmed by 5 bases and J by 9 bases, 9 bases remained unmatched. CDR3: CASSKDGLAGGSEQFF. CDR3 DNA: TGTGCCAGCAGCAAAGACGGACTAGCGGGGGGTAGTGAGCAGTTCTTC.

This clone turned up a few times. The chain recombines TRBV9 with TRBJ1-1; the D gene is possibly TRBD1 (6 bases). V lost 0 bases, J lost 5 bases, and 17 bases lay in between. Germline loops: CDR1 SGDLS, CDR2 YYNGEE. CDR3 length: 16 residues. CDR3 sequence reads: CASSVGGQAGRTEAFF. Written as DNA, the CDR3 is TGTGCCAGCAGCGTAGGGGGGCAGGCCGGGAGGACTGAAGCTTTCTTT.

The chain carries TRBV5-1 and TRBJ2-5, with 11 bases lining up with TRBD2. The CDR3 has 15 residues. The V segment lost 0 bases and the J segment 3 bases; nucleotides outside the gene matches: 1. Germline CDR1 SGHRS, CDR2 YFSETQ. The CDR3 loop reads CASSLVTSGEETQYF. The DNA for the CDR3 is TGCGCCAGCAGCTTGGTGACTAGCGGGGAAGAGACCCAGTACTTC.

The rearrangement uses TRBV19 and TRBJ2-2; 7 bases agree with TRBD1. This CDR3 is 13 amino acids long. Germline V gene lookup returns CDR1 LNHDA and CDR2 SQIVND (reference sequence). The junction had 4 bases not matched to a gene; V was cut back by 7 bases and J by 5 bases. CDR3 loop: CASTPTGTGELFF. CDR3 nucleotides: TGTGCCAGTACCCCGACAGGGACCGGGGAGCTGTTTTTT.

The chain joins TRBV7-8 to TRBJ1-2, with D perhaps matching TRBD1 (6 bases). The germline V gene has CDR1 SGHVS and CDR2 FQNEAQ. CDR3 length: 15 residues. V was cut by 2 bases and J by 1 base, with 11 bases left in between. CDR3 sequence reads: CASSLSTGLNYGYTF. CDR3 nucleotides: TGTGCCAGCAGCTTAAGTACAGGGCTTAACTATGGCTACACCTTC.

The J gene is TRBJ1-5, the V gene TRBV2; no definite D call. V lost 1 base and J 8 bases, leaving 9 bases between the germline ends. This CDR3 comprises 13 residues. Looked up from germline, CDR1 is SNHLY and CDR2 is FYNNEI. This CDR3 is CASSEDPREPQHF. DNA for the CDR3: TGTGCCAGCAGTGAAGACCCCCGGGAGCCCCAGCATTTT.

This chain uses TRBV7-2 with TRBJ2-7; 8 positions match TRBD2. Germline trimming cut 1 base from V and 2 bases from J; bases unmatched to any gene: 4. The CDR3 runs 15 residues. Germline V gene data show CDR1 as SGHTA and CDR2 as FQGNSA. The CDR3 nucleotides read TGTGCCAGCAGCTTAGATAGCGGGGCTGCCTACGAGCAGTACTTC. This translates into CASSLDSGAAYEQYF.

This clone was counted once. An end of the junction differs from the germline gene, which may be a read error. The genes are TRBV6-5 and TRBJ2-1; 8 nucleotides match TRBD1. The CDR3 loop spans 13 amino acids. Germline V gives CDR1 MNHEY, CDR2 SVGAGI. Here the CDR3 reads CAGSPTGVNEQFF. CDR3 bases: TGTGCCGGCAGCCCGACAGGGGTAAATGAGCAGTTCTTC.